This TCR beta chain originates from a study of human T cells and chemical hapten exposure. The CDR3 totals 16 residues. The V segment lost 8 bases and the J segment 2 bases; nucleotides outside the gene matches: 13. Germline lookup yields CDR1 SGHAT and CDR2 FQNNGV. TCRdb independently ran MiXCR on the RACE reads; one entry per CDR3 protein. This table has roughly 100,000 distinct CDR3 sequences, less than 40% appearing once. The time point: patch test 3, about 24 weeks after DPC sensitization. Treatment described: therapeutic diphenylcyclopropenone sensitization with weekly scalp DPC. Only after blood had been drawn was each patch test applied.

The starting material was whole blood, obtained in connection with sensitization to the hapten diphenylcyclopropenone (DPC). The clonotype was recovered from a man between 40 and 49 years old with alopecia areata. Some clones in this sample may be carry-over from other donors' samples. The gene calls are TRBV11-2 and TRBJ2-3; TRBD2 matches at 7 bases. CDR3 nucleotide sequence: TGTGCCAGCGGGGACTTGGGAGCGGGATTCACAGATACGCAGTATTTT. It yields the protein CASGDLGAGFTDTQYF. Variable domain in full (rest from reference TRBV11-2 and TRBJ2-3): EAGVAQSPRYKIIEKRQSVAFWCNPISGHATLYWYQQILGQGPKLLIQFQNNGVVDDSQLPKDRFSAERLKGVDSTLKIQPAKLEDSAVYLCASGDLGAGFTDTQYFGPGTRLTVL.